One and the same sample provided the 4 T cell receptor beta chains below, sequenced in a study of shared clonotypes between healthy human individuals. Clones were sequenced by immunoSEQ multiplex PCR, and TCRdb holds only the in-frame ones, with some missing. Found here are over 950,000 clones, 70% to 80% of them singletons; the top ten hold about 0.89%. Sequenced: memory CD4+ T cells from PBMCs. The subset: CD45RA-negative fraction. These receptors were taken from a man younger than 30 in good health. Some clones in this sample may be carry-over from other donors' samples.

V usage is TRBV2 and J usage is TRBJ1-2; 7 bases are a match to TRBD1. The trim removed 2 bases at V and 4 bases at J, leaving 7 bases unmatched. The CDR3 length is 15 residues. Germline V gives CDR1 SNHLY, CDR2 FYNNEI. The CDR3 bases are TGTGCCAGCAGTGAATCCGGGACAGTGTCCTATGGCTACACCTTC. This encodes CASSESGTVSYGYTF.

For this clone: The sample has other DNA sequences that encode this CDR3 too. The rearrangement links TRBV29-1 to TRBJ1-2; 7 bases align to TRBD1. Trimming cost V 1 base and J 4 bases; bases outside gene matches: 6. The germline CDR1 and CDR2 sequences are SQVTM and ANQGSEA. The CDR3 covers 14 residues. Here the CDR3 DNA reads TGCAGCGTTGAAGGCAGGGGACAGAGCTATGGCTACACCTTC. The encoded protein is CSVEGRGQSYGYTF.

V gene TRBV27 combines with J gene TRBJ2-2; 7 nucleotides line up with TRBD1. The V gene end was trimmed by 8 bases and the J gene end by 9 bases; junction bases not matched to a gene: 15. Germline values: CDR1 MNHEY, CDR2 SMNVEV (reference sequence). The CDR3 spans 15 residues. CDR3 in DNA: TGTGCCAGCCGAAACCGTACAGGGGTTCGGAGGGAGCTGTTTTTT. Its protein is CASRNRTGVRRELFF.

This chain uses TRBV19 with TRBJ1-5; a weak D match, TRBD1 (6 bases). Germline V gives CDR1 LNHDA, CDR2 SQIVND (reference sequence). CDR3 size: 18 residues. V dropped 0 bases and J dropped 2 bases, with 17 bases sitting between them. CDR3 nucleotides: TGTGCCAGTAGTATAGATCCGGGTAGGGCAGGGGGCAATCAGCCCCAGCATTTT. The encoded protein is CASSIDPGRAGGNQPQHF.